Shown below are 25 T cell receptor beta chains from a single sample sequenced in a study of cytomegalovirus exposure and HLA in healthy donors. The PCR ran on 60 Vbeta and 13 Jbeta primers. Using immunoSEQ multiplex PCR, the repertoire was profiled, and TCRdb retains in-frame clones only, with some absent. The sample includes some 200,000 clones, about 80% of them seen just once. Sequencing was performed on PBMCs. These receptors came from a young woman in good health and CMV-seronegative.

The chain couples TRBV6-5 to TRBJ1-4; TRBD1 agrees at 9 bases. CDR1 and CDR2 (germline): MNHEY, SVGAGI. This CDR3 is built from 15 residues. V dropped 6 bases and J dropped 5; count of bases not matched to a gene: 7. CDR3 in DNA: TGTGCCAGCAGCCTGACGACAGGGGGAAATGAAAAACTGTTTTTT. It specifies CASSLTTGGNEKLFF.

V and J are TRBV10-3 and TRBJ2-6, with 10 bases aligning to TRBD2. Trimming at V came to 4 bases and at J to 1 base, leaving 4 bases not matched to a gene. CDR1 is ENHRY and CDR2 is SYGVKD in the germline V gene. This CDR3 is 17 amino acids long. Here the CDR3 DNA reads TGTGCCATCAGTGCCCTAGCGGGAGATTCTGGGGCCAACGTCCTGACTTTC. Amino acids: CAISALAGDSGANVLTF.

The chain couples TRBV10-3 to TRBJ2-6; the match to TRBD2 covers 9 bases. V shed 6 bases, J shed 3 bases, and the junction held 12 bases outside the gene matches. The CDR3 extends over 18 amino acids. Germline V gives CDR1 ENHRY, CDR2 SYGVKD. The CDR3 is CAISAAAGGPGGANVLTF. The CDR3 DNA sequence: TGTGCCATCAGCGCAGCGGCGGGAGGGCCGGGTGGGGCCAACGTCCTGACTTTC.

The sample holds a few counts of this clone. The rearrangement joins TRBV2 to TRBJ2-3, with no clear D. V dropped 7 bases and J dropped 0 bases, with 8 bases sitting between them. The CDR3 is made up of 13 amino acids. Germline values: CDR1 SNHLY, CDR2 FYNNEI. CDR3 sequence: CASTGDSTDTQYF. CDR3 bases: TGTGCCAGCACCGGAGACAGCACAGATACGCAGTATTTT.

The gene calls are TRBV5-1 and TRBJ2-1, with TRBD2 matching over 10 bases. Germline CDR1 and CDR2: SGHRS and YFSETQ. The CDR3 contains 14 residues. V shed 5 bases, J shed 2 bases, and the junction held 1 base outside the gene matches. The CDR3 coding sequence is TGCGCCAGCAGACTAGCGGGGACCTACAATGAGCAGTTCTTC. It is translated as CASRLAGTYNEQFF.

The CDR3 nucleotides read TGTGCCAGCAGCGAAGTTCGGACAGGGAATATGAACACTGAAGCTTTCTTT. This codes for CASSEVRTGNMNTEAFF. V gene TRBV5-6 combines with J gene TRBJ1-1, with TRBD1 matching 8 bases. The trim removed 4 bases at V and 0 bases at J, leaving 11 bases unmatched. Germline CDR1 is SGHDT and CDR2 is YYEEEE. The CDR3 has 17 amino acids.

The chain joins TRBV6-5 to TRBJ1-3; D gene ambiguous. CDR1 and CDR2 from the germline V gene are MNHEY and SVGAGI. The CDR3 has 16 amino acids. The V gene lost 1 base and the J gene lost 5 bases, with 15 bases spanning the gap. CDR3 amino acids: CASSYYPAGWRNTIYF. DNA of the CDR3: TGTGCCAGCAGTTACTACCCCGCGGGGTGGAGAAACACCATATATTTT.

The V call is TRBV29-1, the J call TRBJ2-1; 8 nucleotides line up with TRBD2. Germline assignment: CDR1 SQVTM and CDR2 ANQGSEA. The CDR3 is 16 amino acids. Trimming cost V 0 bases and J 6 bases; bases outside gene matches: 10. CDR3 in amino acids: CSVEDLEGLAGNEQFF. In DNA form, the CDR3 reads TGCAGCGTTGAAGACCTAGAGGGCCTAGCGGGCAATGAGCAGTTCTTC.

As DNA, the CDR3 is TGTGCCAGCAGTTTATGGGGAGGGAGGGATGGCTACACCTTC. It codes for CASSLWGGRDGYTF. V usage is TRBV27 and J usage is TRBJ1-2, with D uncertain. Trimming stripped 1 base from V and 6 bases from J, with 12 bases between. CDR3 length: 14 amino acids. CDR1 is MNHEY and CDR2 is SMNVEV in the germline V gene (reference sequence).

The chain recombines TRBV4-1 with TRBJ2-5; TRBD2 matches 8 bases. The end of the DNA aligns better with TRBJ2-7, so the J call may be wrong. There are 16 residues in the CDR3. The germline V gene encodes CDR1 MGHRA and CDR2 YSYEKL. CDR3 protein: CASSQGSTSVKYEQYF. CDR3 bases: TGCGCCAGCAGCCAAGGATCGACTAGCGTAAAATACGAGCAGTACTTC.

The rearrangement joins TRBV10-3 to TRBJ1-1; D unclear. Germline assignment: CDR1 ENHRY and CDR2 SYGVKD. CDR3 length: 14 amino acids. V was cut by 0 bases and J by 6 bases, with 11 bases left in between. This CDR3 is CAISESQESPEAFF. CDR3 bases: TGTGCCATCAGTGAGTCTCAAGAGTCACCTGAAGCTTTCTTT.

The chain links TRBV2 to TRBJ1-2, with 8 bases aligning to TRBD1. V lost 6 bases to trimming and J lost 1 base; unmatched junction nucleotides: 7. Germline assignment: CDR1 SNHLY and CDR2 FYNNEI. This CDR3 region has 15 residues. This CDR3 reads CASRTGTGFNYGYTF. CDR3 coding DNA: TGTGCCAGCAGGACCGGGACAGGTTTTAACTATGGCTACACCTTC.

The V gene is TRBV18, the J gene TRBJ1-4; 9 positions match TRBD1. Germline CDR1 and CDR2: KGHSH and LQKENI. V lost 3 bases and J lost 2; bases outside the gene matches: 4. The CDR3 loop spans 16 amino acids. CDR3 nucleotide sequence: TGTGCCAGCTCACCCGGGACAGGGAGGACTAATGAAAAACTGTTTTTT. Its translation: CASSPGTGRTNEKLFF.

This clone was seen only a few times. The V call is TRBV25-1, the J call TRBJ2-7, with D maybe TRBD2 (6 bases). The CDR3 runs to 14 residues. Looked up from germline, CDR1 is MGHDK and CDR2 is SYGVNS. The V end was cut by 3 bases, the J end by 2 bases, with 11 bases between. The CDR3 coding sequence is TGTGCCAGCAGTGATCACGGGGGAGCCTACGAGCAGTACTTC. Encoded protein: CASSDHGGAYEQYF.

The V and J genes are TRBV9 and TRBJ2-1; D may be TRBD2 (5 bases). V lost 4 bases and J lost 7, with 18 bases in between. Germline CDR1 is SGDLS and CDR2 is YYNGEE. The CDR3 totals 15 residues. The CDR3 spells CASSNFVGAQNEQFF. DNA for the CDR3: TGTGCCAGCAGCAATTTCGTGGGAGCGCAAAATGAGCAGTTCTTC.

The chain uses TRBV6-6 and TRBJ1-5; possible D gene TRBD1, 5 bases. Trimming left V 1 base short and J 9 bases short, with 13 bases between. Germline CDR1 MNHNY, CDR2 SVGAGI (reference sequence). This CDR3 is built from 14 residues. CDR3 bases: TGTGCCAGCAGTTACTGGGGCCCTCACGGGCCCCAGCATTTT. Protein sequence: CASSYWGPHGPQHF.

This clone was seen a few times. This chain uses TRBV29-1 with TRBJ1-3, with TRBD1 as a possible D gene (5 bases). CDR1 is SQVTM, CDR2 ANQGSEA, per germline. This CDR3 is built from 15 residues. V lost 0 bases and J 2 bases, leaving 11 bases between the germline ends. CDR3 loop: CSVEDFQGPGNTIYF. Here the CDR3 DNA reads TGCAGCGTTGAAGATTTTCAGGGCCCTGGAAACACCATATATTTT.

This clone has only a few counts. The rearrangement joins TRBV6-5 to TRBJ2-5, with TRBD2 matching 9 bases. The end of the DNA aligns better with TRBJ2-7, so the J call may be wrong. The CDR3 loop spans 15 amino acids. Germline values: CDR1 MNHEY, CDR2 SVGAGI. The CDR3 coding sequence is TGTGCCAGCAGTTACCTAGCGGGGAACACCTACGAGCAGTACTTC. It specifies CASSYLAGNTYEQYF.

The chain combines TRBV29-1 with TRBJ2-7; D is unresolved. This CDR3 spans 13 amino acids. V was trimmed by 6 bases and J by 2 bases, leaving 14 bases between them. CDR1 and CDR2 from the germline V gene are SQVTM and ANQGSEA. In DNA, the CDR3 is TGCAGCGTCCTTCGGGTCGGAACCTACGAGCAGTACTTC. As protein: CSVLRVGTYEQYF.

This clone was found once. At one of its ends the junction is not consistent with the germline gene, which may arise from a read error. The genes are TRBV6-5 and TRBJ1-2; D remains unclear. Germline CDR1 is MNHEY and CDR2 is SVGAGI. The CDR3 totals 11 residues. The CDR3 DNA is TGTGCCAGCAGTTACGCGGGAAAGACTGACTTC. Translating gives CASSYAGKTDF.

The genes are TRBV6-5 and TRBJ1-2; 8 bases are a match to TRBD1. The CDR3 runs to 13 residues. V was clipped by 5 bases and J by 4 bases; unmatched bases: 3. Germline V gene lookup returns CDR1 MNHEY and CDR2 SVGAGI. The CDR3 spells CASSTTGGYGYTF. CDR3 nucleotide sequence: TGTGCCAGCAGTACAACAGGGGGCTATGGCTACACCTTC.

This sequence joins TRBV5-1 and TRBJ1-2; tentative D call: TRBD1 (6 bases). CDR1 and CDR2 from the germline V gene are SGHRS and YFSETQ. V lost 0 bases to trimming and J lost 6 bases, with 12 bases between them. The CDR3 is made up of 14 amino acids. The CDR3 here is CASSLGTTGNGYTF. The CDR3 nucleotides read TGCGCCAGCAGCTTGGGTACCACAGGGAATGGCTACACCTTC.

The V call is TRBV5-1, the J call TRBJ2-1, with TRBD1 matching over 9 bases. The V gene's germline CDR1 is SGHRS and CDR2 YFSETQ. Trimming took 3 bases from V and 8 from J; bases not matched to a gene: 0. The CDR3 covers 12 residues. Here the CDR3 reads CASSWTGDEQFF. The DNA of the CDR3 is TGCGCCAGCAGCTGGACAGGGGATGAGCAGTTCTTC.

V and J are TRBV18 and TRBJ1-3; the D gene is possibly TRBD1 (5 bases). V was cut by 3 bases and J by 0 bases, with 15 bases left in between. The CDR3 runs to 17 residues. CDR1 is KGHSH, CDR2 LQKENI, per germline. Here the CDR3 DNA reads TGTGCCAGCTCACCGCGCGGGGGTCAGAGCTCTGGAAACACCATATATTTT. Its protein product is CASSPRGGQSSGNTIYF.

J is TRBJ1-2 and V is TRBV28; TRBD1 is a possible D gene (6 bases). The CDR3 extends over 13 amino acids. Looked up from germline, CDR1 is MDHEN and CDR2 is SYDVKM. The ends were cut back, 6 bases at V and 3 bases at J, with 11 bases in the middle. DNA for the CDR3: TGTGCCAGCAGCCGAAGGACAGACTATGGCTACACCTTC. Its protein product is CASSRRTDYGYTF.